What follows are 18 T cell receptor beta chains derived from one specimen sequenced in a study of T-cell memory formation after mild COVID-19. TCRdb called the 5' RACE reads again in MiXCR, with one record for every CDR3 protein. This table holds some 270,000 distinct CDR3 sequences, 15% found once. Sequenced material: PBMCs or a T cell subset sorted from them (not recorded which). The receptors come from an adult woman who had mild COVID-19 (a few samples of this study predate the infection). Cell type and time point are not known.

A few counts support this clonotype. The chain joins TRBV5-1 to TRBJ1-1; the match to TRBD1 covers 9 bases. Per the germline V gene, CDR1 is SGHRS and CDR2 is YFSETQ. J was trimmed by 6 bases and V by 4 bases; bases with no gene match: 7. The CDR3 has 14 amino acids. The CDR3: CASSRTGVSAEAFF. Written as DNA, the CDR3 is TGCGCCAGCAGCAGGACAGGGGTGAGTGCTGAAGCTTTCTTT.

The chain joins TRBV28 to TRBJ2-5, with D tentatively TRBD1 (5 bases). V shed 3 bases and J shed 7 bases, with 12 bases lying between them. This CDR3 is built from 13 residues. Per germline, CDR1 MDHEN and CDR2 SYDVKM. The CDR3 nucleotides are TGTGCCAGCAGTTTCCCCCCCCAGGGGACCCAGTACTTC. It translates to CASSFPPQGTQYF.

The chain couples TRBV12-3 or TRBV12-4 to TRBJ2-2, with D unclear. Trimming cost V 7 bases and J 9 bases, with 9 bases left between them. The CDR3 length is 11 residues. CDR3 nucleotides: TGTGCCAGCAATGTTGAGAGGGAGCTGTTTTTT. Amino acid sequence: CASNVERELFF.

CDR3 sequence reads: CASSSQGLAGRDTQYF. The CDR3, as DNA: TGCGCCAGCAGCTCTCAGGGGCTAGCGGGGCGTGATACGCAGTATTTT. V gene TRBV4-1 combines with J gene TRBJ2-3, with 9 bases lining up with TRBD2. The CDR3 consists of 16 residues. The germline gives CDR1 MGHRA, CDR2 YSYEKL. V gave up 5 bases and J gave up 6 bases; unmatched junction bases: 12.

In this sample, this clonotype turned up a few times. CDR3 DNA: TGTGCCAGTAGTATTGGGGCGGGGCTGTTTGGAAACACCATATATTTT. Its translation: CASSIGAGLFGNTIYF. J is TRBJ1-3 and V is TRBV19, with D possibly TRBD1 on 5 matching bases. The CDR3 has 16 amino acids. Looked up from germline, CDR1 is LNHDA and CDR2 is SQIVND (reference sequence). Trimming pared 3 bases from V and 3 bases from J, leaving 15 bases between. The full variable domain, with the rest looked up from reference TRBV19 and TRBJ1-3, is DGGITQSPKYLFRKEGQNVTLSCEQNLNHDAMYWYRQDPGQGLRLIYYSQIVNDFQKGDIAEGYSVSREKKESFPLTVTSAQKNPTAFYLCASSIGAGLFGNTIYFGEGSWLTVV.

The rearrangement uses TRBV6-2 or TRBV6-3 and TRBJ2-2, with TRBD2 as a possible D gene (6 bases). The CDR3 is 14 residues long. Between the trimmed V and J ends, which lost 7 bases and 5 bases, there was a span of 14 bases. Per the germline V gene, CDR1 is MNHEY and CDR2 is SVGEGT. This CDR3 is CASTDLGGTGELFF. The CDR3 DNA reads TGTGCCAGCACCGACCTGGGAGGAACCGGGGAGCTGTTTTTT.

This clonotype was found a few times. The chain combines TRBV3-1 with TRBJ2-1; D may be TRBD1 (5 bases). The CDR3 runs 11 residues. V was trimmed by 1 base and J by 13 bases, leaving 8 bases between them. CDR1 and CDR2 (germline): LGHDT, YNNKEL (reference sequence). CDR3 nucleotide sequence: TGTGCCAGCAGCCAAGCAGGGCCTCAGTTCTTC. Translation gives CASSQAGPQFF.

This clonotype was counted many times. The J gene is TRBJ1-4, the V gene TRBV15; unclear D gene. This CDR3 region has 16 residues. Germline values: CDR1 LNHNV, CDR2 YYDKDF (reference sequence). Trimming left V 1 base short and J 1 base short, with 10 bases between. CDR3 in amino acids: CATSRVGGVTNEKLFF. DNA for the CDR3: TGTGCCACCAGCAGAGTGGGCGGGGTAACTAATGAAAAACTGTTTTTT.

CDR3 DNA: TGTGCCACCAGTCTCCTTAGCGGGAGCGGGGAGACCCAGTACTTC. Its protein product is CATSLLSGSGETQYF. The V and J genes are TRBV24-1 and TRBJ2-5; 9 nucleotides align to TRBD2. Germline V gene lookup returns CDR1 KGHDR and CDR2 SFDVKD. Losses at the gene ends were 6 bases for V and 5 bases for J; bases not matched to a gene: 9. This CDR3 contains 15 residues.

The CDR3 DNA reads TGTGCAGTAGGCGGGAGGAGTCCTACGGAGCAGTACTTC. The encoded protein is CAVGGRSPTEQYF. The V call is TRBV12-3 or TRBV12-4, the J call TRBJ2-7; TRBD2 matches at 8 bases. CDR3 length: 13 residues.

This clonotype appeared a few times. The gene calls are TRBV6-2 or TRBV6-3 and TRBJ2-7; D remains unclear. Trimming pared 2 bases from V and 0 bases from J, leaving 11 bases between. The CDR3 is 15 amino acids. CDR1 MNHEY and CDR2 SVGEGT come from the germline V gene. Here the CDR3 DNA reads TGTGCCAGCAGTTACAGCTCAGGTAACTCCTACGAGCAGTACTTC. Amino acids: CASSYSSGNSYEQYF.

The rearrangement uses TRBV19 and TRBJ1-3; the D gene is possibly TRBD1 (5 bases). The CDR3 is 13 amino acids. Germline CDR1 and CDR2: LNHDA and SQIVND (reference sequence). V gave up 6 bases and J gave up 0 bases, with 6 bases separating them. CDR3 in DNA: TGTGCCAGTAGGGACAACTCTGGAAACACCATATATTTT. Translating gives CASRDNSGNTIYF.

This clonotype has only a few counts. The chain is built from TRBV20-1 and TRBJ2-3; the D is unclear. Germline values: CDR1 DFQATT, CDR2 SNEGSKA (reference sequence). V lost 3 bases to trimming and J lost 7 bases, with 11 bases between them. The CDR3 sequence is 12 residues long. This CDR3 reads CSASDTINTQYF. DNA for the CDR3: TGCAGTGCTAGTGACACGATTAATACGCAGTATTTT.

The CDR3 DNA sequence: TGTGCCAGCAGTGAGGACAGGATGAACACTGAAGCTTTCTTT. Its protein is CASSEDRMNTEAFF. V and J are TRBV27 and TRBJ1-1; 7 positions agree with TRBD1. V lost 5 bases and J lost 0; bases outside the gene matches: 3. The V gene's germline CDR1 is MNHEY and CDR2 SMNVEV (reference sequence). The CDR3 runs 14 residues.

The chain uses TRBV6-2 or TRBV6-3 and TRBJ2-1, with 9 bases matching TRBD2. Germline V gives CDR1 MNHEY, CDR2 SVGEGT. After removal of 6 bases from V and 0 bases from J, the junction contained 3 bases not matched to a gene. This CDR3 comprises 15 residues. Here the CDR3 reads CASRLAGLSYNEQFF. DNA for the CDR3: TGTGCCAGCAGACTAGCGGGCCTCTCCTACAATGAGCAGTTCTTC.

This clonotype was detected a few times. The junction differs from germline at one of its ends, possibly a read error. The chain employs TRBV19 and TRBJ2-7; tentative D call: TRBD1 (6 bases). The CDR3 loop spans 14 amino acids. From germline, CDR1 is LNHDA and CDR2 SQIVND (reference sequence). The CDR3 spells CAGSLGTPSYEQYF. CDR3 nucleotides: TGTGCCGGTAGTCTCGGGACACCATCCTACGAGCAGTACTTC. Full variable domain (remainder filled in from reference TRBV19 and TRBJ2-7): DGGITQSPKYLFRKEGQNVTLSCEQNLNHDAMYWYRQDPGQGLRLIYYSQIVNDFQKGDIAEGYSVSREKKESFPLTVTSAQKNPTAFYLCAGSLGTPSYEQYFGPGTRLTVT.

This clonotype has just a few counts. The chain couples TRBV5-6 to TRBJ2-1; tentatively, D is TRBD1 (5 bases). Trimming left V 3 bases short and J 3 bases short, with 13 bases between. Germline V gives CDR1 SGHDT, CDR2 YYEEEE. This CDR3 is 15 amino acids long. The CDR3 region is CASSSGRVNYNEQFF. In DNA, the CDR3 is TGTGCCAGCAGCTCCGGCAGGGTGAACTACAATGAGCAGTTCTTC.

This chain uses TRBV20-1 with TRBJ2-3; TRBD2 aligns across 12 bases. Germline lookup yields CDR1 DFQATT and CDR2 SNEGSKA (reference sequence). The CDR3 extends over 16 amino acids. J gave up 2 bases and V 0 bases, and 3 bases lay outside the gene matches. CDR3 coding DNA: TGCAGTGCTAGAGACCCTAGCGGGAGGGCCACAGATACGCAGTATTTT. Amino acids: CSARDPSGRATDTQYF.